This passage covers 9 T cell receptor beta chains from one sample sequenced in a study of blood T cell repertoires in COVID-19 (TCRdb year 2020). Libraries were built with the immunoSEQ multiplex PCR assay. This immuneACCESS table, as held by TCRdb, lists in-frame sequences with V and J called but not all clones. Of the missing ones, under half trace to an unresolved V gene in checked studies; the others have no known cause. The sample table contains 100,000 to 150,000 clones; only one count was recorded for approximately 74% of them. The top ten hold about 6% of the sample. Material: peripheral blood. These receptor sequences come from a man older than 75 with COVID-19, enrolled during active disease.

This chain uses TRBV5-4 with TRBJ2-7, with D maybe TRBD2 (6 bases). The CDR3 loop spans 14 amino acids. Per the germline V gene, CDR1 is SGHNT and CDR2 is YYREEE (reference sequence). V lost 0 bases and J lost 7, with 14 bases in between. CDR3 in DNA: TGTGCCAGCAGCTTGGGACTAGGATTTGGGGAGCAGTACTTC. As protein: CASSLGLGFGEQYF.

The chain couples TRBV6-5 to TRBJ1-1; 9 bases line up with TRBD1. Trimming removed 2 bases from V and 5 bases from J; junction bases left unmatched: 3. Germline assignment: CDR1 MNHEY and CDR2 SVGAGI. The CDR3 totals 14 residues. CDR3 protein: CASSYETGGTEAFF. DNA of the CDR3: TGTGCCAGCAGTTACGAGACAGGGGGAACTGAAGCTTTCTTT.

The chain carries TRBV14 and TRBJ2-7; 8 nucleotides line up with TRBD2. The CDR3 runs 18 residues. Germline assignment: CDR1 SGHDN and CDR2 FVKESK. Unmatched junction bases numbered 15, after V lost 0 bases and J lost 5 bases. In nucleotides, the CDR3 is TGTGCCAGCAGCCAAGATTATGGCGGGAGGAGGTTTTCCGACGAGCAGTACTTC. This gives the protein CASSQDYGGRRFSDEQYF.

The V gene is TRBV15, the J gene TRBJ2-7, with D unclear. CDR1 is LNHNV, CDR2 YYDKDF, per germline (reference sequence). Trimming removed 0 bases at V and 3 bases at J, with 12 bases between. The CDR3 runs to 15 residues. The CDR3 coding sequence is TGTGCCACCAGCAGAGATAGAACAGAATACTACGAGCAGTACTTC. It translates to CATSRDRTEYYEQYF.

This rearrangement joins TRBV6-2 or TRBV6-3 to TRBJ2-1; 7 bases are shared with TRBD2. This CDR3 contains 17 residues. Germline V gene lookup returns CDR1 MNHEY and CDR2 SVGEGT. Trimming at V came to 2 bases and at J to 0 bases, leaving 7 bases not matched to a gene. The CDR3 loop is CASSYGRALSSYNEQFF. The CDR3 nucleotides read TGTGCCAGCAGTTACGGGAGGGCGTTAAGCTCCTACAATGAGCAGTTCTTC.

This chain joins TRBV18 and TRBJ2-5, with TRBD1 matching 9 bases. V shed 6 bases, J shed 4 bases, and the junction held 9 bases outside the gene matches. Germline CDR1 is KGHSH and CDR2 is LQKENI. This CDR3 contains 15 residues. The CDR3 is CASSMEGQGGETQYF. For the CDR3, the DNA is TGTGCCAGCTCCATGGAGGGACAGGGAGGAGAGACCCAGTACTTC.

In nucleotides, the CDR3 is TGCGCCAGCAGCCTGGGGGTTTTTGACGGCGGCTACAATGAGCAGTTCTTC. This gives the protein CASSLGVFDGGYNEQFF. The gene calls are TRBV5-1 and TRBJ2-1; D is possibly TRBD1 or TRBD2 (5 bases each). The ends were cut back, 4 bases at V and 3 bases at J, with 20 bases in the middle. Germline CDR1 and CDR2: SGHRS and YFSETQ. This CDR3 is 17 amino acids long.

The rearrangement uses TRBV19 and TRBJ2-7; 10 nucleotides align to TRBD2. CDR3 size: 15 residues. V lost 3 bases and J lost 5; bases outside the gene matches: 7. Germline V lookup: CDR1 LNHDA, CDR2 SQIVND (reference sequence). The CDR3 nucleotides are TGTGCCAGTAGTATGTTGGGACTAGCGTACGACGAGCAGTACTTC. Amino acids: CASSMLGLAYDEQYF. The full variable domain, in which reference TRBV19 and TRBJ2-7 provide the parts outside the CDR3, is DGGITQSPKYLFRKEGQNVTLSCEQNLNHDAMYWYRQDPGQGLRLIYYSQIVNDFQKGDIAEGYSVSREKKESFPLTVTSAQKNPTAFYLCASSMLGLAYDEQYFGPGTRLTVT.

This chain's CDR3 is CASSLDRVQETQYF. Written as DNA, the CDR3 is TGTGCCAGCAGCTTGGACAGGGTCCAAGAGACCCAGTACTTC. This chain joins TRBV5-5 and TRBJ2-5, with a tentative D call TRBD1 (6 bases). The germline gives CDR1 SGHKS, CDR2 YYEKEE (reference sequence). Trimming pared 0 bases from V and 1 base from J, leaving 7 bases between. The length of the CDR3 is 14 residues.